The clone carrying this T cell receptor beta chain was counted a few times. Its matching antigen is unknown. This sample was taken from a study of blood T cells in healthy people across ages. General study results and limits: In long-lived donors, naive CD4+ cell counts and diversity exceeded those of aged donors. Naive T cell percentage strongly correlated with TCR beta diversity.

Combining a sample-barcoded 5' primer with a J-beta primer mix, a second PCR ran for roughly 7 to 11 cycles. Paired-end reads containing CDR3 totaled no fewer than 2.5 million for each sample. MiXCR, run by TCRdb on the 5' RACE reads, gives a single entry per CDR3 protein. The table lists about 730,000 distinct CDR3 sequences, 40% to 45% of them singletons. V was trimmed by 4 bases and J by 3 bases, leaving 14 bases between them. The CDR3 has 15 amino acids. Germline CDR1 reads SGHDN; CDR2 reads FVKESK. This TCR was sampled from a woman between 55 and 75 years old in good health. The J gene is TRBJ2-3, the V gene TRBV14; the D gene is possibly TRBD2 (6 bases). Sequencing was carried out using blood. The CDR3 bases are TGTGCCAGCAGCCGGGCTCCCGGGGGAACAGATACGCAGTATTTT. Translating gives CASSRAPGGTDTQYF. The whole variable domain, remainder taken from reference TRBV14 and TRBJ2-3, is EAGVTQFPSHSVIEKGQTVTLRCDPISGHDNLYWYRRVMGKEIKFLLHFVKESKQDESGMPNNRFLAERTGGTYSTLKVQPAELEDSGVYFCASSRAPGGTDTQYFGPGTRLTVL.